Presented here are 24 T cell receptor beta chains from one specimen sequenced in a study of T cell responses to AZD1222 COVID-19 vaccine. TCRdb keeps only in-frame clones here, not all; method: immunoSEQ multiplex PCR. This table holds 140,000 to 150,000 clones, roughly nine tenths found once. The sequencing used peripheral blood, collected 28 days after the second AZD1222 dose. The receptor set was obtained from an adult who received the AZD1222 COVID-19 vaccine.

The rearrangement uses TRBV16 and TRBJ1-1; D unresolved. Per germline, CDR1 KGHSY and CDR2 FQNENV. The CDR3 sequence is 15 residues long. V gave up 0 bases and J gave up 2 bases, with 10 bases separating them. In DNA, the CDR3 is TGTGCCAGCAGCCAATCGAGACGGCCAAACACTGAAGCTTTCTTT. As protein: CASSQSRRPNTEAFF.

The chain employs TRBV29-1 and TRBJ2-3, with 9 bases lining up with TRBD2. Germline CDR1 and CDR2: SQVTM and ANQGSEA. Trimming cost V 7 bases and J 4 bases; bases outside gene matches: 6. The CDR3 sequence is 13 residues long. This CDR3 reads CSGLAGAADTQYF. In DNA form, the CDR3 reads TGCAGCGGATTAGCGGGAGCGGCAGATACGCAGTATTTT.

V gene TRBV6-6 combines with J gene TRBJ2-2; 7 bases are shared with TRBD1. The germline gives CDR1 MNHNY, CDR2 SVGAGI (reference sequence). CDR3 length: 14 amino acids. J lost 4 bases, V lost 6 bases, and 5 bases had no gene match. Written as DNA, the CDR3 is TGTGCCAGCAGAAGGGACAGAGCCACCGGGGAGCTGTTTTTT. This gives the protein CASRRDRATGELFF.

Only one count was recorded for this clone. The chain couples TRBV10-3 to TRBJ2-7, with TRBD2 identical over 12 bases. Per germline, CDR1 ENHRY and CDR2 SYGVKD. The CDR3 is made up of 15 amino acids. J lost 6 bases, V lost 10 bases, and 13 bases had no gene match. CDR3: CATQPGLAGVGEQYF. The CDR3 DNA follows: TGTGCCACTCAACCGGGACTAGCGGGTGTTGGCGAGCAGTACTTC.

CDR3: CARTSGRSEQYF. CDR3 DNA: TGTGCCCGGACTAGCGGGAGAAGCGAGCAGTACTTC. The chain has TRBV30 and TRBJ2-7; the match to TRBD2 covers 13 bases. Germline CDR1 GTSNPN, CDR2 SVGIG (reference sequence). The ends lost 8 bases at V and 6 bases at J; junction bases unmatched: 4. The CDR3 runs 12 residues.

The chain joins TRBV9 to TRBJ2-7; TRBD2 aligns across 7 bases. J gave up 4 bases and V 4 bases, and 8 bases lay outside the gene matches. CDR1 SGDLS and CDR2 YYNGEE come from the germline V gene. There are 14 residues in the CDR3. CDR3 nucleotide sequence: TGTGCCAGCAGCCGGGGGGTCGGACTATACGAGCAGTACTTC. Translation: CASSRGVGLYEQYF.

This sequence joins TRBV10-2 and TRBJ2-1, with D maybe TRBD2 (6 bases). CDR1 and CDR2 from the germline V gene are WSHSY and SAAADI. The CDR3 covers 13 residues. Between the trimmed V and J ends, which lost 10 bases and 5 bases, there was a span of 15 bases. CDR3 protein: CATAPRGNNEQFF. The CDR3 DNA follows: TGCGCCACCGCCCCGCGGGGAAACAATGAGCAGTTCTTC.

The V gene is TRBV28, the J gene TRBJ2-5; D is ambiguous. Deletions cut 5 bases from V and 4 bases from J, with 17 bases between. Germline CDR1 reads MDHEN; CDR2 reads SYDVKM. The CDR3 runs 15 residues. The CDR3 protein is CASSGREDGIETQYF. CDR3 coding DNA: TGTGCCAGCAGTGGGCGAGAGGATGGGATAGAGACCCAGTACTTC.

The rearrangement uses TRBV9 and TRBJ1-1; D perhaps matches TRBD1 (5 bases). Trimming removed 0 bases at V and 2 bases at J, with 11 bases between. Per germline, CDR1 SGDLS and CDR2 YYNGEE. The CDR3 length is 15 residues. Here the CDR3 DNA reads TGTGCCAGCAGCGTAGGGGACCTTCTCAACACTGAAGCTTTCTTT. Its translation is CASSVGDLLNTEAFF.

This clone has more than one count but fewer than ten. The chain is built from TRBV5-4 and TRBJ1-1, with a tentative D call TRBD1 (6 bases). Trimming took 0 bases from V and 1 from J, leaving 10 bases between them. The CDR3 is 15 residues long. The germline CDR1 and CDR2 sequences are SGHNT and YYREEE (reference sequence). The CDR3 DNA is TGTGCCAGCAGCTTGGTCGGGGGCGGGAACACTGAAGCTTTCTTT. Amino acids: CASSLVGGGNTEAFF.

This chain connects TRBV3-1 (or the pseudogene TRBV3-2) to TRBJ1-2; D unresolved. Germline lookup yields CDR1 LGHDT and CDR2 YNNKEL (reference sequence). The V and J ends lost 0 bases and 1 base respectively, with 9 bases between them. This CDR3 is built from 15 residues. CDR3: CASSQDDQDNYGYTF. The CDR3 coding sequence is TGTGCCAGCAGCCAAGATGACCAGGATAACTATGGCTACACCTTC.

This clone occurred once. V gene TRBV12-5 combines with J gene TRBJ1-3; D ambiguous. Looked up from germline, CDR1 is LGHNT and CDR2 is FRNRAP. This CDR3 has 14 residues. V was trimmed by 3 bases and J by 2 bases, leaving 8 bases between them. CDR3 nucleotide sequence: TGTGCTAGTGGTTTCAAGAGACCTGGAAACACCATATATTTT. This codes for CASGFKRPGNTIYF.

The chain employs TRBV7-8 and TRBJ1-1; D perhaps matches TRBD1 (6 bases). V was cut by 5 bases and J by 3 bases, with 16 bases left in between. This CDR3 has 15 amino acids. From germline, CDR1 is SGHVS and CDR2 FQNEAQ. CDR3 sequence reads: CASSTSQGGYTEAFF. The CDR3 nucleotides read TGTGCCAGCAGCACATCACAGGGCGGGTACACTGAAGCTTTCTTT.

This chain connects TRBV29-1 to TRBJ2-1, with 7 bases that match TRBD2. The germline V gene encodes CDR1 SQVTM and CDR2 ANQGSEA. The CDR3 consists of 12 residues. V shed 6 bases and J 14 bases; nucleotides not matched to a gene: 13. The CDR3 DNA follows: TGCAGCGTGGGGGGGACTACTGTCTCGGAGTTCTTC. This codes for CSVGGTTVSEFF.

The V and J genes are TRBV4-1 and TRBJ2-5; a weak D match, TRBD1 (6 bases). This CDR3 contains 15 residues. V was trimmed by 2 bases and J by 2 bases, leaving 12 bases between them. The V gene's germline CDR1 is MGHRA and CDR2 YSYEKL. The CDR3 sequence: CASSQLDRRQETQYF. The CDR3 nucleotides are TGCGCCAGCAGCCAATTGGACAGACGACAAGAGACCCAGTACTTC.

The genes are TRBV30 and TRBJ1-2; 9 bases are a match to TRBD1. This CDR3 is 18 amino acids long. From germline, CDR1 is GTSNPN and CDR2 SVGIG (reference sequence). V dropped 0 bases and J dropped 0; count of bases not matched to a gene: 11. CDR3 nucleotides: TGTGCCTGGAGTGTCCCGGGACAGGGCACGGTAGCTAACTATGGCTACACCTTC. This codes for CAWSVPGQGTVANYGYTF.

This chain connects TRBV2 to TRBJ1-1; 9 bases agree with TRBD1. The V and J ends lost 0 bases and 7 bases, in that order; junction bases with no gene match: 3. Germline values: CDR1 SNHLY, CDR2 FYNNEI. The CDR3 length is 14 residues. CDR3 in amino acids: CASSEAWGQGEAFF. In nucleotides, the CDR3 is TGTGCCAGCAGTGAAGCATGGGGACAGGGTGAAGCTTTCTTT.

The chain is built from TRBV30 and TRBJ1-1; D is undetermined. Germline V gene lookup returns CDR1 GTSNPN and CDR2 SVGIG (reference sequence). V was trimmed by 0 bases and J by 8 bases, leaving 10 bases between them. The CDR3 has 12 residues. CDR3 in DNA: TGTGCCTGGAGTGTTAGGAGAGCCGAAGCTTTCTTT. It encodes CAWSVRRAEAFF.

The V and J genes are TRBV4-1 and TRBJ1-2, with unresolved D. The germline V gene has CDR1 MGHRA and CDR2 YSYEKL. V lost 0 bases, J lost 4 bases, and 9 bases lay in between. The CDR3 has 14 amino acids. The CDR3 loop reads CASSQDQISYGYTF. In DNA form, the CDR3 reads TGCGCCAGCAGCCAAGATCAGATATCCTATGGCTACACCTTC.

The chain joins TRBV9 to TRBJ2-1, with TRBD2 identical over 11 bases. This CDR3 has 16 amino acids. The V and J ends lost 2 bases and 6 bases, in that order; junction bases with no gene match: 7. Germline V gene lookup returns CDR1 SGDLS and CDR2 YYNGEE. The DNA of the CDR3 is TGTGCCAGCAGCGTCTTTGGGACTAGCGGACTCAATGAGCAGTTCTTC. This codes for CASSVFGTSGLNEQFF.

The chain couples TRBV11-2 to TRBJ1-3; D remains unclear. Trimming left V 6 bases short and J 4 bases short, with 13 bases between. Per germline, CDR1 SGHAT and CDR2 FQNNGV. The CDR3 length is 14 residues. Written as DNA, the CDR3 is TGTGCCAGCAGGTACGGGGTAGGGGGAAACACCATATATTTT. It translates to CASRYGVGGNTIYF.

The J gene is TRBJ2-5, the V gene TRBV7-5; the table's D call of TRBD2 was not tested on the DNA. TRBV7-5 is deemed a pseudogene. The CDR3 is made up of 17 amino acids. CDR3 amino acids: CARSARGTSGLQETQYF. In DNA form, the CDR3 reads TGTGCCAGAAGCGCAAGAGGGACTAGCGGATTGCAAGAGACCCAGTACTTC.

The V gene is TRBV4-3, the J gene TRBJ2-1; 14 bases agree with TRBD2. There are 18 residues in the CDR3. Germline assignment: CDR1 LGHNA and CDR2 YSLEER. V lost 1 base, J lost 3 bases, and 5 bases stayed unmatched. In DNA form, the CDR3 reads TGCGCCAGCAGCCAAGTACGACTAGCGGGAGGGAACTACAATGAGCAGTTCTTC. Translated: CASSQVRLAGGNYNEQFF.

This clone was observed once. The chain links TRBV20-1 to TRBJ2-1; no definite D call. V was clipped by 0 bases and J by 9 bases, with 6 bases between them. Germline CDR1 DFQATT, CDR2 SNEGSKA (reference sequence). The CDR3 consists of 11 residues. CDR3 sequence (DNA): TGCAGTGCTAGAGAGGTAGCTGAGCAGTTCTTC. Translation: CSAREVAEQFF.